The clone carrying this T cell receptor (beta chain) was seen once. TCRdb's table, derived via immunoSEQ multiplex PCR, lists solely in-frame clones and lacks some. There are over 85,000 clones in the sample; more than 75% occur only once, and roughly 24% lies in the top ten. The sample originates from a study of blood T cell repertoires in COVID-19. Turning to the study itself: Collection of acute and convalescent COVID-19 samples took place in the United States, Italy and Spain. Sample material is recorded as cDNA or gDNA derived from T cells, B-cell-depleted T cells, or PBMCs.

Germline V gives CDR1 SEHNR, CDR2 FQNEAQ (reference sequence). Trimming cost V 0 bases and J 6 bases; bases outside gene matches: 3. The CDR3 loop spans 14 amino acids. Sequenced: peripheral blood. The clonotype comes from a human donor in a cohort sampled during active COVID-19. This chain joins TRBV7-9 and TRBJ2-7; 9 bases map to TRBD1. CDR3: CASSLAGQGLEQYF. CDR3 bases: TGTGCCAGCAGCTTAGCGGGACAGGGTCTCGAGCAGTACTTC.